This TCR beta chain was profiled in a study of T cells after yellow fever vaccination. Regarding the study as a whole: A limited proportion of clonotypes was detected within both the CD4 and CD8 compartments. Bulk-population clonotypes that are abundant could appear as contaminants in FACS-sorted repertoires. The secondary response was weaker, and its peak arrived faster, on day 5 versus 15.

The TCR cDNA carried a universal primer site and UMIs from 5'RACE template switching. MiXCR, run by TCRdb on the 5' RACE reads, gives a single entry per CDR3 protein. Among 620,000 or so distinct CDR3 sequences, less than 20% were seen once, and the ten largest hold 15% to 20%. This CDR3 is built from 16 residues. Germline V lookup: CDR1 MNHEY, CDR2 SVGEGT. Losses at the gene ends were 0 bases for V and 2 bases for J; bases not matched to a gene: 4. This clonotype occurred a few times. Antigen unknown. The V call is TRBV6-2 or TRBV6-3, the J call TRBJ2-1; the match to TRBD1 covers 7 bases. Here the sequenced sample was PBMCs, taken around 5 days after the first yellow fever vaccination. This sequence was found in a man in his late teens or twenties who received the YFV17D yellow fever vaccine. The CDR3 sequence: CASSYSRDSAYNEQFF. The CDR3 DNA sequence: TGTGCCAGCAGTTACTCGAGGGACAGTGCCTACAATGAGCAGTTCTTC.